These 2 T cell receptor beta chains were all obtained from the same sample, sequenced in a study of brain T cells in children with intractable seizures. Profiled with immunoSEQ multiplex PCR; TCRdb holds only in-frame clones, not every one. The sample consists of about 320,000 clones, over 90% of them appearing once. Time point described: blood from clinic visit 5 months post-surgery; TSC patient then seizure free. Sequencing was performed on peripheral blood, taken less than 6 months after surgery. The source of these receptors is a boy under two years old with tuberous sclerosis and intractable seizures.

The rearrangement joins TRBV4-2 to TRBJ2-3; D perhaps matches TRBD2 (6 bases). Germline V gives CDR1 LGHNA, CDR2 YNFKEQ. The CDR3 extends over 16 amino acids. Trimming removed 0 bases from V and 4 bases from J, with 14 bases in between. The CDR3 nucleotides read TGTGCCAGCAGCCAAGATATTTCGCGGGGCGCAGATACGCAGTATTTT. Its translation is CASSQDISRGADTQYF.

This rearrangement joins TRBV9 to TRBJ2-3; the D is unclear. The CDR3 spans 12 residues. Trimming took off 4 bases at V and 2 bases at J, with 5 bases between the two ends. Germline V gives CDR1 SGDLS, CDR2 YYNGEE. The CDR3: CASSSNTDTQYF. The CDR3 DNA follows: TGTGCCAGCAGCTCAAACACAGATACGCAGTATTTT.